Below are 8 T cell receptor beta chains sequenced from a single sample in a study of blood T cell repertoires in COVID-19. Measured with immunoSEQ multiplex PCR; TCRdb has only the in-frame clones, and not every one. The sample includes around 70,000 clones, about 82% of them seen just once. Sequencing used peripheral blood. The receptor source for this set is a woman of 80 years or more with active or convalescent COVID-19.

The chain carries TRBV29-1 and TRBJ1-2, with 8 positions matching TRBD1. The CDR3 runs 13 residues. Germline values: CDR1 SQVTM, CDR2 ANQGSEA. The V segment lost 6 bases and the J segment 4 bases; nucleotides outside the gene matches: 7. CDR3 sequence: CSVSGQGSYGYTF. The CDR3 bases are TGCAGCGTGAGCGGACAGGGATCCTATGGCTACACCTTC.

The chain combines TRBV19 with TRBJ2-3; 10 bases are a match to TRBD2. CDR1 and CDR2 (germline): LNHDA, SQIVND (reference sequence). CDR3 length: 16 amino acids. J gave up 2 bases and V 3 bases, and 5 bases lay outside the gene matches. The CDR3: CASSMGLALFTDTQYF. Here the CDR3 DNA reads TGTGCCAGTAGTATGGGACTAGCGCTCTTCACAGATACGCAGTATTTT.

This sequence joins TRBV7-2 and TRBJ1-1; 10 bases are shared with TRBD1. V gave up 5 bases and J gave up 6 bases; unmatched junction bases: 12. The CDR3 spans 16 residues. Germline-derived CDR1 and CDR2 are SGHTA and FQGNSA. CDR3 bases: TGTGCCAGCAGCACCCGACAGGGGGCGTATCGGTCTGAAGCTTTCTTT. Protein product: CASSTRQGAYRSEAFF.

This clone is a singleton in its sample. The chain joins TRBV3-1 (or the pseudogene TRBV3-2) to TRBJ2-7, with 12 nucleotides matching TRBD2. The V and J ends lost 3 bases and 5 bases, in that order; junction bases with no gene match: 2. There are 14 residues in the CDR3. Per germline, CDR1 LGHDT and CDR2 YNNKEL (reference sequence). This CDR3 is CASSQTSGSHEQYF. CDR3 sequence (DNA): TGTGCCAGCAGCCAGACTAGCGGGAGCCACGAGCAGTACTTC.

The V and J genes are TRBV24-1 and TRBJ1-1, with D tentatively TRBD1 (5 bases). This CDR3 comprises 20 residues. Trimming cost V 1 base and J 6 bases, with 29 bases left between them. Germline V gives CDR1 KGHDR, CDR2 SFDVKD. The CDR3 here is CATSDFLPTGPLGGSPEAFF. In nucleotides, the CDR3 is TGTGCCACCAGTGATTTTCTTCCAACTGGTCCGCTTGGGGGGAGTCCTGAAGCTTTCTTT.

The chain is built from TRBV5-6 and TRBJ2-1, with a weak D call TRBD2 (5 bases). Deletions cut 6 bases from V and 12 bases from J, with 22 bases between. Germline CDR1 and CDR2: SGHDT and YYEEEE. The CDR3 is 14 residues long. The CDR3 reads CASILKNSAQGQFF. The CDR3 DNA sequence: TGTGCCAGCATCCTTAAAAATAGCGCCCAAGGGCAGTTCTTC.

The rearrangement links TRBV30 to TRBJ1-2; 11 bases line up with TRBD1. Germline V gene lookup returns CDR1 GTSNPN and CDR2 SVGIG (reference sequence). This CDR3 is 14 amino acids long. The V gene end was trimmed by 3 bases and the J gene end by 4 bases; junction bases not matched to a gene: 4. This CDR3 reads CAWRRTGGGYGYTF. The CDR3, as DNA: TGTGCCTGGAGGAGGACAGGGGGCGGCTATGGCTACACCTTC. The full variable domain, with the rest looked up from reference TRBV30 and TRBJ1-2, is SQTIHQWPATLVQPVGSPLSLECTVEGTSNPNLYWYRQAAGRGLQLLFYSVGIGQISSEVPQNLSASRPQDRQFILSSKKLLLSDSGFYLCAWRRTGGGYGYTFGSGTRLTVV.

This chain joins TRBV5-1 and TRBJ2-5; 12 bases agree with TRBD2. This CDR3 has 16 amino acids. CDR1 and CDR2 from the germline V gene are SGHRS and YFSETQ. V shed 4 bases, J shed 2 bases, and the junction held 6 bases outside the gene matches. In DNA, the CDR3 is TGCGCCAGCAGCCTGAGGACTAGCGGGGTGCAAGAGACCCAGTACTTC. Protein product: CASSLRTSGVQETQYF. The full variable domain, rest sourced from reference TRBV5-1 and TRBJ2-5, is KAGVTQTPRYLIKTRGQQVTLSCSPISGHRSVSWYQQTPGQGLQFLFEYFSETQRNKGNFPGRFSGRQFSNSRSEMNVSTLELGDSALYLCASSLRTSGVQETQYFGPGTRLLVL.